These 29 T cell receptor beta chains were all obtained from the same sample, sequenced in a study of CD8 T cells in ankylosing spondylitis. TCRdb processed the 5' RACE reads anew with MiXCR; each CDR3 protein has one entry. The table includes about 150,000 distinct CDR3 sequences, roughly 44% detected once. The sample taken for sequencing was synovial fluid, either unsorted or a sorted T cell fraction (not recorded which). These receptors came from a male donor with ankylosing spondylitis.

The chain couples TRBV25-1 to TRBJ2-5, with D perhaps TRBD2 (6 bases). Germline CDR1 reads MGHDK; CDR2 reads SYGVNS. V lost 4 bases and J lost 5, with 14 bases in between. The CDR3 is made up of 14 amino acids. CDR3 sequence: CASSAGEPYETQYF. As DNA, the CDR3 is TGTGCCAGCAGTGCGGGGGAGCCGTATGAGACCCAGTACTTC.

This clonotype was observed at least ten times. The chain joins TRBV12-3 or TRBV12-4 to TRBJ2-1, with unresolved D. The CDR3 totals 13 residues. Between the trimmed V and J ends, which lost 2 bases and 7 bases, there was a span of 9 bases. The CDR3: CASSLLSLNEQFF. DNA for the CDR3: TGTGCCAGCAGTTTACTGAGCCTGAATGAGCAGTTCTTC.

CDR3 amino acids: CASSLTVTQETQYF. The CDR3 DNA reads TGTGCCAGCAGTCTGACAGTCACACAAGAGACCCAGTACTTC. V is TRBV28 and J is TRBJ2-5, with D tentatively TRBD1 (5 bases). V was shortened by 5 bases and J by 2 bases, with 12 bases between the two germline ends. The CDR3 has 14 amino acids. The V gene's germline CDR1 is MDHEN and CDR2 SYDVKM.

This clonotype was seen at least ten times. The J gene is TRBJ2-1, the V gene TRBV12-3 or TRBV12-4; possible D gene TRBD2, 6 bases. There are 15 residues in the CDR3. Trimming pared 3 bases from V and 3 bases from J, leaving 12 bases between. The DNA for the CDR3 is TGTGCCAGCAGTTTCCTTAGCGGTATCTACAATGAGCAGTTCTTC. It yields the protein CASSFLSGIYNEQFF.

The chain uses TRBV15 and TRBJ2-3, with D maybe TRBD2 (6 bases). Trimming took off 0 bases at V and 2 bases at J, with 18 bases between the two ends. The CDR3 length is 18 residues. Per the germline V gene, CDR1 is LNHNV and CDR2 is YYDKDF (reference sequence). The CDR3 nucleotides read TGTGCCACCAGCAGAGATCGGAGTAGCGGTCCCCACACAGATACGCAGTATTTT. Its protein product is CATSRDRSSGPHTDTQYF.

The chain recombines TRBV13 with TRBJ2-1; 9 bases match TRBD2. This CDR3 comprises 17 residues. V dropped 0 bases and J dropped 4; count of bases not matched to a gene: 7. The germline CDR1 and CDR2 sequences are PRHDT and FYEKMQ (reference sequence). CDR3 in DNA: TGTGCCAGCAGCTTAGGCACCCGACTAGCGGATTACAATGAGCAGTTCTTC. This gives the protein CASSLGTRLADYNEQFF.

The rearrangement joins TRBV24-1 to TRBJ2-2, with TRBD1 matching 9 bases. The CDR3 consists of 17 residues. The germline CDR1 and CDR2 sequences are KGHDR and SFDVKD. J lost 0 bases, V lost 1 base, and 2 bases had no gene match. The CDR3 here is CATSDLGQGTNTGELFF. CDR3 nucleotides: TGTGCCACCAGTGATTTAGGACAGGGGACGAACACCGGGGAGCTGTTTTTT.

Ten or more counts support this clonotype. The CDR3 DNA follows: TGTGCCAGCAGCAACCCCCTAGCGGGTGCGTCCACAGATACGCAGTATTTT. Translation gives CASSNPLAGASTDTQYF. This chain connects TRBV6-1 to TRBJ2-3, with 8 bases identical to TRBD2. The CDR3 covers 17 residues. Germline CDR1 is MNHNS and CDR2 is SASEGT. The V and J ends lost 6 bases and 2 bases, in that order; junction bases with no gene match: 13.

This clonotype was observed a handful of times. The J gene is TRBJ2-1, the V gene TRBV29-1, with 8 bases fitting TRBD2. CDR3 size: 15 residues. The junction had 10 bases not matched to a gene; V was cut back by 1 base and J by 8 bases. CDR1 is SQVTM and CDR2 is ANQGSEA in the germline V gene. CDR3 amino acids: CSVEGSGAYYYEQFF. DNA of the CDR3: TGCAGCGTTGAAGGTAGCGGGGCGTACTATTATGAGCAGTTCTTC.

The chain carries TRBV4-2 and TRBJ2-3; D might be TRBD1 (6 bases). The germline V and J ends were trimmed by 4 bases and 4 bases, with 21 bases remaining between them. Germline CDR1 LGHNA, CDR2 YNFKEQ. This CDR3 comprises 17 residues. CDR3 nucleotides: TGTGCCAGCAGCCCTTGGACAGTTACCGTCGCAGCAGATACGCAGTATTTT. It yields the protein CASSPWTVTVAADTQYF.

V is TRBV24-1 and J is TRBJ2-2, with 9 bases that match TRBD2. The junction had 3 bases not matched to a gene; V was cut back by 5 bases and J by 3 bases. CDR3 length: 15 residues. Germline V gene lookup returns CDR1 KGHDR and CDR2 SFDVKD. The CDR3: CATSVGGGDTGELFF. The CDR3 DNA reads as TGTGCCACCAGTGTCGGCGGGGGGGACACCGGGGAGCTGTTTTTT.

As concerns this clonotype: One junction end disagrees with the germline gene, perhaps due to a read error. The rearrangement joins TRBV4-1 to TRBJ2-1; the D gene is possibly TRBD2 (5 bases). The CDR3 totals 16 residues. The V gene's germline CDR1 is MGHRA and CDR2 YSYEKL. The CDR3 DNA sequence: TGCGCCAGCAGCCAAGGCCCACTAGACGCCTGGAATGACCAGTTCTTC. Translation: CASSQGPLDAWNDQFF.

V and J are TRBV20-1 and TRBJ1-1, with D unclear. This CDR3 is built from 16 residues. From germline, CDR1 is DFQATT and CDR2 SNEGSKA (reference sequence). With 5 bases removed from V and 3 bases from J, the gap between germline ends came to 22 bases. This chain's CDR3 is CSALDVDGHLDTEAFF. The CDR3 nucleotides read TGCAGTGCTTTAGATGTGGACGGGCATCTTGACACTGAAGCTTTCTTT.

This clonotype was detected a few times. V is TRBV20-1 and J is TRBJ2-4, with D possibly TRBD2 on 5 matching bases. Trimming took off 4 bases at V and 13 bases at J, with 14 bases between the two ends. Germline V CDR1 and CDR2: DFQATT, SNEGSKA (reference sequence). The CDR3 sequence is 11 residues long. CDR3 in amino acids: CSANGLAVQYF. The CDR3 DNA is TGCAGTGCTAATGGGCTAGCAGTCCAGTACTTC.

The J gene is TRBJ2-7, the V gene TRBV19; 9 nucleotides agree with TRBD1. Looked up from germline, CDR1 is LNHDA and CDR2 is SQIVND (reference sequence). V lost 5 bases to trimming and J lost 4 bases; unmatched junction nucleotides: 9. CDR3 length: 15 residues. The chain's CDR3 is CASSPGDRAFYEQYF. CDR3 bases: TGTGCCAGTAGTCCAGGGGACAGGGCGTTTTACGAGCAGTACTTC.

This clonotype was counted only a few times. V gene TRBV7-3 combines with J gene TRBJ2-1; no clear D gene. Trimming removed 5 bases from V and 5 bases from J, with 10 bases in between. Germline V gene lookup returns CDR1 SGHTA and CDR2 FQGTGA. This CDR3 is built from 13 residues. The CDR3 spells CASSLGTNNEQFF. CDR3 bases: TGTGCCAGCAGCCTCGGAACAAACAATGAGCAGTTCTTC. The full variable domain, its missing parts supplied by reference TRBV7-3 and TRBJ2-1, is GAGVSQTPSNKVTEKGKYVELRCDPISGHTALYWYRQSLGQGPEFLIYFQGTGAADDSGLPNDRFFAVRPEGSVSTLKIQRTERGDSAVYLCASSLGTNNEQFFGPGTRLTVL.

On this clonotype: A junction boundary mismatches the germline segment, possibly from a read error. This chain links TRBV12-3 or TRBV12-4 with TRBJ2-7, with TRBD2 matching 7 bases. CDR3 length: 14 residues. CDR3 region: CASSLAVSSYEQYF. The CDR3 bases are TGTGCCAGCAGTCTAGCGGTCAGCTCCTACGAGCAGTACTTC.

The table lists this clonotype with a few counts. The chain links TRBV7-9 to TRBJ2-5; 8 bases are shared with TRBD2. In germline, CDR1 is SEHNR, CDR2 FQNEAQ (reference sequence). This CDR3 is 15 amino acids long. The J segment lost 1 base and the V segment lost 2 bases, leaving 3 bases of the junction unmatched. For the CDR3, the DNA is TGTGCCAGCAGCTTATTAGCGGGAAGCCAAGAGACCCAGTACTTC. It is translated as CASSLLAGSQETQYF.

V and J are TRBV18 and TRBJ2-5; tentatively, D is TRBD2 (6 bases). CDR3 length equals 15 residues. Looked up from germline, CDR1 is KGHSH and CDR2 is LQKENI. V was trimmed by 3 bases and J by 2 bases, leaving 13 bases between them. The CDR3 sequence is CASSPPGLMQETQYF. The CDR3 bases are TGTGCCAGCTCACCTCCGGGACTTATGCAAGAGACCCAGTACTTC. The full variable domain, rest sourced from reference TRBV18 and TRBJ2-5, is NAGVMQNPRHLVRRRGQEARLRCSPMKGHSHVYWYRQLPEEGLKFMVYLQKENIIDESGMPKERFSAEFPKEGPSILRIQQVVRGDSAAYFCASSPPGLMQETQYFGPGTRLLVL.

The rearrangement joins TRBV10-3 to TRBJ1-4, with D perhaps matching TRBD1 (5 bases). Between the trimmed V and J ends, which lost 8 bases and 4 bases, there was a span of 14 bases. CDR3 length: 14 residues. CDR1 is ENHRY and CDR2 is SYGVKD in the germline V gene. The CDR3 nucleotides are TGTGCCATCGGCCCGGGGACTAATAATGAAAAACTGTTTTTT. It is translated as CAIGPGTNNEKLFF.

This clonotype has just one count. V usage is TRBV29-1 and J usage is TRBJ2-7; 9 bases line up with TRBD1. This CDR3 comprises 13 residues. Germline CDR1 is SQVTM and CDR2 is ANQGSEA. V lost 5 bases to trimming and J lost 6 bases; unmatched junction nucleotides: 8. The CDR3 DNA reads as TGCAGCGTTCTTCCCGGGACAGGGTTCGAGCAGTACTTC. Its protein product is CSVLPGTGFEQYF.

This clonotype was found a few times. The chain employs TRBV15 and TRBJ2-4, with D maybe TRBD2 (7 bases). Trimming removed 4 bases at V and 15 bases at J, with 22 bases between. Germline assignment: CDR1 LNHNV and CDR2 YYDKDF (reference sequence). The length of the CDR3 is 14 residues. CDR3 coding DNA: TGTGCCACCAGCACCGGGGGGCACACAGGTACAAGGTACTTC. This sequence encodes CATSTGGHTGTRYF.

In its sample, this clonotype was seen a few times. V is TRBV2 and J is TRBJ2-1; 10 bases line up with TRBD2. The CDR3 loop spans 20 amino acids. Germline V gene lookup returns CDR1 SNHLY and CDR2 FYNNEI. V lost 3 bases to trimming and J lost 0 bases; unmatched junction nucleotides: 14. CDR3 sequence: CASSEGLEAGGKSSYNEQFF. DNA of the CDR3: TGTGCCAGCAGTGAGGGCTTGGAAGCGGGGGGGAAGAGCTCCTACAATGAGCAGTTCTTC.

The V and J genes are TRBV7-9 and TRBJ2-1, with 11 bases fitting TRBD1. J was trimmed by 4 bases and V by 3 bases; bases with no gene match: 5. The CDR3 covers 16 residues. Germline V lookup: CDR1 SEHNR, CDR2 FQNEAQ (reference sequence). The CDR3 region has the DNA TGTGCCAGCAGCTTGTCCGGGACAGGGGGGTACAATGAGCAGTTCTTC. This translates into CASSLSGTGGYNEQFF.

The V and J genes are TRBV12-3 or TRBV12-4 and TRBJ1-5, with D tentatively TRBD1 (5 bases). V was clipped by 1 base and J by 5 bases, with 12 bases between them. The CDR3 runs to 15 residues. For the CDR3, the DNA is TGTGCCAGCAGTTTAGTGTTCAGAGGGGATCAGCCCCAGCATTTT. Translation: CASSLVFRGDQPQHF.

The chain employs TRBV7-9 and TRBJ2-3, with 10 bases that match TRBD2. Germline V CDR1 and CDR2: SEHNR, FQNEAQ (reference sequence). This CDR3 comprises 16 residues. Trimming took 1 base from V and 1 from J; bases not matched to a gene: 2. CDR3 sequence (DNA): TGTGCCAGCAGCTTAGAAGGGACTAGCGGCACAGATACGCAGTATTTT. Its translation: CASSLEGTSGTDTQYF. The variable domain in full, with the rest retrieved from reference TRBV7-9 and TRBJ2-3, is DTGVSQNPRHKITKRGQNVTFRCDPISEHNRLYWYRQTLGQGPEFLTYFQNEAQLEKSRLLSDRFSAERPKGSFSTLEIQRTEQGDSAMYLCASSLEGTSGTDTQYFGPGTRLTVL.

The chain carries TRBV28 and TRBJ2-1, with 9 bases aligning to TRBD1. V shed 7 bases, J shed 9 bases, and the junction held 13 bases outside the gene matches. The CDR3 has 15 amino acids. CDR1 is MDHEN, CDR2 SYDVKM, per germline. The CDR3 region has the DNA TGTGCCAGCAACCACCCGGGACAGGGCTGGGGTGAGCAGTTCTTC. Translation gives CASNHPGQGWGEQFF.

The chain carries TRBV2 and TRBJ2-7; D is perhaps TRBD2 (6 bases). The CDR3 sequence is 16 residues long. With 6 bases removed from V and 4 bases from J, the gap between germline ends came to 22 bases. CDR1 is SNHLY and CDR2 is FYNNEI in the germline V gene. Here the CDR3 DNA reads TGTGCCAGCAGCCCAGGGCTGGGGGGATCACTGTACGAGCAGTACTTC. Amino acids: CASSPGLGGSLYEQYF.

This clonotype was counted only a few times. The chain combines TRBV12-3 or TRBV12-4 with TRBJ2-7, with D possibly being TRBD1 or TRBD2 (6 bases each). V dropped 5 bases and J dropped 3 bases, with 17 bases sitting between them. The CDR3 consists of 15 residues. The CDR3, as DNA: TGTGCCAGCAGTCAGCCTCGGGGGCCGTACTACGAGCAGTACTTC. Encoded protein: CASSQPRGPYYEQYF.